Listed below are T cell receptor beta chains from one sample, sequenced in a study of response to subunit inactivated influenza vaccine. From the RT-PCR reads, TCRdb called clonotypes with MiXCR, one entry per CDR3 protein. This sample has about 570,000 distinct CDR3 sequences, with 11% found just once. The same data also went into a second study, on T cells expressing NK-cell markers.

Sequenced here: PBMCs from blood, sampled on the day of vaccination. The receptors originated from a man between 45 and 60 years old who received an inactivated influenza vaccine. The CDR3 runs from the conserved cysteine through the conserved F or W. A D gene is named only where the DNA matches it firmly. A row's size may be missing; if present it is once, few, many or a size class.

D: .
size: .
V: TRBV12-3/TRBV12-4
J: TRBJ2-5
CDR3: CASSNDRVVQETQYF
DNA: TGTGCCAGCAGCAACGACCGGGTGGTCCAAGAGACCCAGTACTTC

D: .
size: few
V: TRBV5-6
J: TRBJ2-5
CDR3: CASSFVDRRETQYF
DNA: TGTGCCAGCAGCTTCGTGGACCGACGAGAGACCCAGTACTTC

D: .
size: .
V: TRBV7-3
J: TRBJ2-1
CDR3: CASSLRGGAVGNEQFF
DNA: TGTGCCAGCAGCTTAAGGGGGGGGGCGGTTGGCAATGAGCAGTTCTTC

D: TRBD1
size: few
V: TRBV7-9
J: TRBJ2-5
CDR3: CASSLETGFETQYF
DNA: TGTGCCAGCAGCTTAGAGACAGGGTTTGAGACCCAGTACTTC

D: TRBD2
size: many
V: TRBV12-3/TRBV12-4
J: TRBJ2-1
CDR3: CASSTQRTSGGALEQFF
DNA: TGTGCCAGCAGCACGCAGAGGACTAGCGGGGGGGCCCTTGAGCAGTTCTTC

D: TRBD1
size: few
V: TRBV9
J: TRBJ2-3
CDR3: CASSAGQGSTDTQYF
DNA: TGTGCCAGCAGCGCGGGACAGGGGAGCACAGATACGCAGTATTTT

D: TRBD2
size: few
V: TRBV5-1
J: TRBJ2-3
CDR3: CASSLNGGADTQYF
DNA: TGCGCCAGCAGCTTGAACGGGGGGGCGGATACGCAGTATTTT

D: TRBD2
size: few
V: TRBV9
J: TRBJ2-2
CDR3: CASSPSLGLASNTGELFF
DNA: TGTGCCAGCAGCCCTTCCCTAGGACTAGCTTCGAACACCGGGGAGCTGTTTTTT

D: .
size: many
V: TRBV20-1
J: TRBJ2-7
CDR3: CSANEQYF
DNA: TGCAGTGCTAACGAGCAGTACTTC

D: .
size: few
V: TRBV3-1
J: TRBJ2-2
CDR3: CASSQVNNAGGELFF
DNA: TGTGCCAGCAGCCAAGTAAATAACGCGGGCGGGGAGCTGTTTTTT

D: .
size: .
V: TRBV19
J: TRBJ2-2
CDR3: CASRVGIRTGELFF
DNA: TGTGCCAGTAGGGTGGGTATACGCACCGGGGAGCTGTTTTTT

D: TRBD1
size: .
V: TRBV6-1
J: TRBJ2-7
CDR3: CASRTGQGLFYEQYF
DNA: TGTGCCAGCAGAACGGGACAGGGCCTTTTCTACGAGCAGTACTTC

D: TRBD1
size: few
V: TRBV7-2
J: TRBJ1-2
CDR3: CASSLGGQNYGYTF
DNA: TGTGCCAGCAGCTTAGGGGGACAGAACTATGGCTACACCTTC

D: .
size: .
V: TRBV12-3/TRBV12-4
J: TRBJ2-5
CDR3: CASNVGQGKETQYF
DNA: TGTGCCAGCAATGTCGGGCAGGGGAAAGAGACCCAGTACTTC

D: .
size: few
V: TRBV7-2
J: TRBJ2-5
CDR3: CASNLVQTQYF
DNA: TGTGCCAGCAACTTAGTGCAGACCCAGTACTTC

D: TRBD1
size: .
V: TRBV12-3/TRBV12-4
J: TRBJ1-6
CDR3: CASSLGPDRGVSPLHF
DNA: TGTGCCAGCAGTTTAGGGCCGGACAGGGGGGTTTCACCCCTCCACTTT

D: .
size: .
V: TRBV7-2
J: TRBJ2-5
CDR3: CASSREQGFVQTQYF
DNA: TGTGCCAGCAGCCGAGAACAGGGTTTTGTGCAGACCCAGTACTTC

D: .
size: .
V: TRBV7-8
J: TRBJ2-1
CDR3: CASGRARNEQFF
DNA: TGTGCCAGCGGAAGAGCCCGAAATGAGCAGTTCTTC

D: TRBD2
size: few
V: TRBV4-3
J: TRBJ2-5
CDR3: CASSRALGTSVRETQYF
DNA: TGCGCCAGCAGCCGCGCCCTCGGGACTAGCGTACGAGAGACCCAGTACTTC

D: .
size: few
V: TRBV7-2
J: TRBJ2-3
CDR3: CASKLGIKDTQYF
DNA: TGTGCCAGCAAATTGGGGATCAAAGATACGCAGTATTTT

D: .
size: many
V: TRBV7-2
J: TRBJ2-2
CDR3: CASSLNTANTGELFF
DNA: TGTGCCAGCAGCTTAAACACCGCGAACACCGGGGAGCTGTTTTTT

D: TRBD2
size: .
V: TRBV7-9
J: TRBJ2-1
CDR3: CASSLVRAGGTYNEQFF
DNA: TGTGCCAGCAGCTTAGTCCGAGCGGGAGGCACCTACAATGAGCAGTTCTTC

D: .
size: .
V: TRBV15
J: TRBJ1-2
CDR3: CATSRDLEGNYGYTF
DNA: TGTGCCACCAGCAGAGATTTGGAGGGTAACTATGGCTACACCTTC

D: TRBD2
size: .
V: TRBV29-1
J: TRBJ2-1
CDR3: CSVLWLAELNEQFF
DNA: TGCAGCGTGCTGTGGCTAGCGGAGCTCAATGAGCAGTTCTTC

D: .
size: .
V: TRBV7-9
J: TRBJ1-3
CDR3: CASSLAGTLAGNTIYF
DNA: TGTGCCAGCAGCTTAGCCGGGACCCTTGCGGGAAACACCATATATTTT

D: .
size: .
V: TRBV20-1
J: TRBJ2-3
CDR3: CSARDASLPTQYF
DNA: TGCAGTGCTAGAGATGCTAGTTTACCTACGCAGTATTTT

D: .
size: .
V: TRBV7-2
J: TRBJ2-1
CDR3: CASTLIGTEQFF
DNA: TGTGCCAGCACACTAATAGGGACAGAGCAGTTCTTC

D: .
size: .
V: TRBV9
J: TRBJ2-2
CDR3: CASSVLDRSTGELFF
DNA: TGTGCCAGCAGCGTATTGGACAGAAGCACCGGGGAGCTGTTTTTT

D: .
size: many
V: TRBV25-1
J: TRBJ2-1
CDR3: CASSAQGRYYNEQFF
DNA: TGTGCCAGCAGTGCACAGGGAAGGTACTACAATGAGCAGTTCTTC

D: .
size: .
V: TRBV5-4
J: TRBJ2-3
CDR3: CASSLAGLRPSDTQYF
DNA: TGTGCCAGCAGCTTGGCAGGCCTAAGACCCTCAGATACGCAGTATTTT

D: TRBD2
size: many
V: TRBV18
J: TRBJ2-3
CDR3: CASSTGLAGVGDTQYF
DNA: TGTGCCAGCTCAACGGGACTAGCGGGCGTGGGAGATACGCAGTATTTT

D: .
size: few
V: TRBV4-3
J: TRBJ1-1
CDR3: CASSQGRVMNTEAFF
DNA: TGCGCCAGCAGCCAAGGGAGGGTTATGAACACTGAAGCTTTCTTT

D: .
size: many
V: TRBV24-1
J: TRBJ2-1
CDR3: CATSDATGNNEQFF
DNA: TGTGCCACCAGTGATGCAACAGGTAACAATGAGCAGTTCTTC

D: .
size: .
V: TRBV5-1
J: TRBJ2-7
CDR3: CASSLGEALGEQYF
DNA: TGCGCCAGCAGCTTGGGGGAGGCCCTTGGAGAGCAGTACTTC

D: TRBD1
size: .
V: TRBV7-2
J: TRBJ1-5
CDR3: CASSTGTAYSNQPQHF
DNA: TGTGCCAGCAGCACCGGGACAGCGTATAGCAATCAGCCCCAGCATTTT

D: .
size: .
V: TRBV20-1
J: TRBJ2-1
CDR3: CSARDGGTGQFF
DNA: TGCAGTGCTAGAGATGGGGGGACGGGGCAGTTCTTC

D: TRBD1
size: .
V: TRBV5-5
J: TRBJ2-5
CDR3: CASSFLGQQATQYF
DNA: TGTGCCAGCAGCTTTTTGGGACAGCAGGCGACCCAGTACTTC

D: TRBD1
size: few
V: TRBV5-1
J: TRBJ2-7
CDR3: CASSGWTGPRRDEQYF
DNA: TGCGCCAGCAGCGGTTGGACAGGGCCAAGAAGAGACGAGCAGTACTTC

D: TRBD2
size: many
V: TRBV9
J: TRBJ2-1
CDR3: CASSPPTNSGPNPYNEQFF
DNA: TGTGCCAGCAGCCCACCGACCAATAGCGGGCCGAATCCCTACAATGAGCAGTTCTTC

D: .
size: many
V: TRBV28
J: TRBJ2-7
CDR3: CASSLRGPSSYEQYF
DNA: TGTGCCAGCAGTTTGAGGGGCCCGAGCTCCTACGAGCAGTACTTC

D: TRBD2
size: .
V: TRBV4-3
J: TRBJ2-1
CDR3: CASSQDSGNSYNEQFF
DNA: TGCGCCAGCAGCCAAGATAGCGGGAACTCCTACAATGAGCAGTTCTTC

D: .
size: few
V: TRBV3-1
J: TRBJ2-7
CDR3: CASSPMPSKGYEQYF
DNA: TGTGCCAGCAGCCCGATGCCTTCGAAAGGATACGAGCAGTACTTC

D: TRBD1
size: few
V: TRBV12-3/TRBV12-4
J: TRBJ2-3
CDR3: CASRRTGLSTDTQYF
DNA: TGTGCCAGCAGGCGGACAGGGCTCAGCACAGATACGCAGTATTTT

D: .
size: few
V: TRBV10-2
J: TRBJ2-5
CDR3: CASSMEKDGRFQETQYF
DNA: TGCGCCAGCTCTATGGAAAAGGACGGGAGATTCCAAGAGACCCAGTACTTC

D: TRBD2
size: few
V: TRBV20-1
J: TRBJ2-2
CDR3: CSASRLAGGNGELFF
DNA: TGCAGTGCTAGTAGGCTAGCGGGAGGGAACGGGGAGCTGTTTTTT

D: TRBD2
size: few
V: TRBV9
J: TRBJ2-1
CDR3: CASSVVAGAYNEQFF
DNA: TGTGCCAGCAGCGTAGTAGCGGGGGCCTACAATGAGCAGTTCTTC

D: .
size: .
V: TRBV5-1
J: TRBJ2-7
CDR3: CASSLGFSTVSYEQYF
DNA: TGCGCCAGCAGCTTGGGGTTTTCGACAGTCTCCTACGAGCAGTACTTC

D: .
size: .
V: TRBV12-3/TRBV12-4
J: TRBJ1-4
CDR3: CASSARGRGEKLFF
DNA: TGTGCCAGCAGTGCCCGGGGGCGAGGAGAAAAACTGTTTTTT

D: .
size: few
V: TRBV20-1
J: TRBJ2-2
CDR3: CSARVNPPGGGGELFF
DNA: TGCAGTGCTAGAGTAAATCCTCCGGGGGGCGGCGGGGAGCTGTTTTTT

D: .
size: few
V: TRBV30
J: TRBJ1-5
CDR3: CAWSARLGPQHF
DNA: TGTGCCTGGAGTGCCCGCTTGGGCCCCCAGCATTTT

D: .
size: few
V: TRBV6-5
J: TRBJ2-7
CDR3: CASSSSILGSAPEQYF
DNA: TGTGCCAGCAGTTCCTCCATCTTGGGTTCGGCCCCCGAGCAGTACTTC

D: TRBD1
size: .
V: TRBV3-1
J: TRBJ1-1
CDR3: CASSRTGWDSTEAFF
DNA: TGTGCCAGCAGCCGGACAGGGTGGGATTCCACTGAAGCTTTCTTT

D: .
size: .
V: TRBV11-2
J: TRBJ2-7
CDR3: CASRSYDYEQYF
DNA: TGTGCCAGCAGGAGTTACGACTACGAGCAGTACTTC